A single sample gave rise to the 14 T cell receptor beta chains below, sequenced in a study of T-cell memory formation after mild COVID-19. TCRdb reprocessed the 5' RACE reads via MiXCR and lists one record per CDR3 protein. The sample includes hundreds of thousands of distinct CDR3 sequences, 15% to 20% of them seen just once. The sample comprised PBMCs or a T cell subset sorted from them (not recorded which). All receptors derive from an adult woman who had mild COVID-19 (a few samples of this study predate the infection). Cell type and time point are not known.

The chain couples TRBV7-9 to TRBJ2-1; D gene uncertain. The CDR3 spans 13 residues. Germline assignment: CDR1 SEHNR and CDR2 FQNEAQ (reference sequence). Trimming took off 5 bases at V and 11 bases at J, with 16 bases between the two ends. The CDR3 region is CASSPPSSAKQFF. The DNA for the CDR3 is TGTGCCAGCAGCCCCCCCTCCTCGGCTAAGCAGTTCTTC.

The rearrangement links TRBV5-8 to TRBJ2-3; TRBD1 aligns across 7 bases. Germline CDR1 reads SGHTS; CDR2 reads YDEGEE. Trimming cost V 0 bases and J 2 bases; bases outside gene matches: 6. The CDR3 consists of 16 residues. Here the CDR3 DNA reads TGTGCCAGCAGCTTGGGCCTTAGGGGGCCCACAGATACGCAGTATTTT. The encoded protein is CASSLGLRGPTDTQYF.

The rearrangement joins TRBV6-2 or TRBV6-3 to TRBJ2-3; D call uncertain. V lost 0 bases to trimming and J lost 0 bases, with 13 bases between them. CDR3 size: 17 residues. Germline-derived CDR1 and CDR2 are MNHEY and SVGEGT. Here the CDR3 DNA reads TGTGCCAGCAGTTACTCGAGTAGGATCCCTAGCACAGATACGCAGTATTTT. Translated, it gives CASSYSSRIPSTDTQYF.

CDR3: CASSYSSGTGTEAFF. CDR3 nucleotides: TGTGCCAGCAGTTACTCATCAGGGACGGGCACTGAAGCTTTCTTT. This sequence joins TRBV6-5 and TRBJ1-1; maybe TRBD1 (5 bases). The germline gives CDR1 MNHEY, CDR2 SVGAGI. Trimming left V 0 bases short and J 4 bases short, with 12 bases between. The CDR3 is 15 amino acids.

This clonotype was counted a few times. The V call is TRBV7-2, the J call TRBJ1-5; perhaps TRBD1 as D (5 bases). Deletions cut 5 bases from V and 6 bases from J, with 14 bases between. Per germline, CDR1 SGHTA and CDR2 FQGNSA. The CDR3 length is 14 residues. The CDR3 loop is CASSDGTVSQPQHF. The CDR3 DNA is TGTGCCAGCAGCGACGGGACCGTTAGTCAGCCCCAGCATTTT.

This clonotype was seen more than once but under ten times. The V and J genes are TRBV7-2 and TRBJ1-1; 7 nucleotides match TRBD1. Per the germline V gene, CDR1 is SGHTA and CDR2 is FQGNSA. V was pared by 4 bases and J by 2 bases, with 7 bases of the junction left unmatched. The CDR3 has 15 amino acids. CDR3 loop: CASSWTGQGNTEAFF. The CDR3 DNA reads TGTGCCAGCAGCTGGACAGGCCAGGGTAACACTGAAGCTTTCTTT.

This clonotype occurred a few times. The V gene is TRBV7-9, the J gene TRBJ2-1, with D possibly TRBD1 on 6 matching bases. Looked up from germline, CDR1 is SEHNR and CDR2 is FQNEAQ (reference sequence). This CDR3 comprises 14 residues. V lost 5 bases, J lost 7 bases, and 15 bases lay in between. CDR3: CASSHRQVGNEQFF. CDR3 sequence (DNA): TGTGCCAGCAGCCACCGACAGGTGGGGAATGAGCAGTTCTTC.

V usage is TRBV5-1 and J usage is TRBJ2-1; 8 bases are shared with TRBD1. CDR1 is SGHRS, CDR2 YFSETQ, per germline. The V gene end was trimmed by 0 bases and the J gene end by 5 bases; junction bases not matched to a gene: 1. CDR3 size: 14 residues. The CDR3 here is CASSLATGDNEQFF. The CDR3 DNA follows: TGCGCCAGCAGCTTGGCGACAGGGGACAATGAGCAGTTCTTC.

The chain is built from TRBV27 and TRBJ2-3; a weak D match, TRBD2 (5 bases). This CDR3 has 15 residues. The germline V and J ends were trimmed by 1 base and 4 bases, with 12 bases remaining between them. The germline V gene has CDR1 MNHEY and CDR2 SMNVEV (reference sequence). The CDR3 DNA is TGTGCCAGCAGTTTATTTACTAGGGTCGCAGATACGCAGTATTTT. This codes for CASSLFTRVADTQYF.

The chain links TRBV20-1 to TRBJ1-1; a weak D match, TRBD1 (5 bases). V lost 2 bases, J lost 4 bases, and 11 bases lay in between. The CDR3 sequence is 13 residues long. Germline CDR1 DFQATT, CDR2 SNEGSKA (reference sequence). CDR3 residues: CSARQGVGTEAFF. For the CDR3, the DNA is TGCAGTGCTAGACAGGGTGTAGGCACTGAAGCTTTCTTT.

J is TRBJ1-6 and V is TRBV2; unclear D gene. Germline-derived CDR1 and CDR2 are SNHLY and FYNNEI. The CDR3 is made up of 15 amino acids. V lost 6 bases and J 7 bases, leaving 16 bases between the germline ends. CDR3 bases: TGTGCCAGCAGGGGTGGCAAGGTCGGGAATTCACCCCTCCACTTT. Amino acid sequence: CASRGGKVGNSPLHF.

The chain has TRBV9 and TRBJ1-2, with D possibly matching TRBD1 (6 bases). V gave up 4 bases and J gave up 0 bases, with 16 bases separating them. The CDR3 loop spans 16 amino acids. Per germline, CDR1 SGDLS and CDR2 YYNGEE. This CDR3 is CASSQRKDSPNYGYTF. CDR3 in DNA: TGTGCCAGCAGCCAGAGAAAGGACAGCCCTAACTATGGCTACACCTTC.

This rearrangement joins TRBV20-1 to TRBJ2-3; the D is unclear. Germline V gene lookup returns CDR1 DFQATT and CDR2 SNEGSKA (reference sequence). Trimming left V 3 bases short and J 1 base short, with 5 bases between. This CDR3 has 12 residues. The CDR3 bases are TGCAGTGCTAGTACGGGCACAGATACGCAGTATTTT. It codes for CSASTGTDTQYF.

The chain is built from TRBV6-2 or TRBV6-3 and TRBJ2-2, with D possibly being TRBD1 (5 bases). The CDR3 is made up of 14 amino acids. Germline lookup yields CDR1 MNHEY and CDR2 SVGEGT. The V end was cut by 2 bases, the J end by 6 bases, with 10 bases between. This CDR3 reads CASSYGPGPGELFF. CDR3 DNA sequence: TGTGCCAGCAGTTACGGTCCAGGGCCCGGGGAGCTGTTTTTT.